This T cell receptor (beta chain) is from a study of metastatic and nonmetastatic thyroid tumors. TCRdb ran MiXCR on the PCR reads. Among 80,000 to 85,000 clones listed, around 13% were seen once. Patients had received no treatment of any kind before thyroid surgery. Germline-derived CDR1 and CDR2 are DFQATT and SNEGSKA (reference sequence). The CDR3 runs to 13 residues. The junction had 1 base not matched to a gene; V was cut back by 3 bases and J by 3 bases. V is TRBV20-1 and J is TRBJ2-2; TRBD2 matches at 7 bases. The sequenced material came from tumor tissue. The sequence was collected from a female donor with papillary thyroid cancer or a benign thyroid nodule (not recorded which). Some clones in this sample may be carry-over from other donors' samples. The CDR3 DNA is TGCAGTGCTAGCAGCGGGGACACCGGGGAGCTGTTTTTT. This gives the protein CSASSGDTGELFF.